A selection of T cell receptor beta chains follows, all from one sample in a study of immune cell composition in non-small cell lung cancer. Sequenced by immunoSEQ multiplex PCR; TCRdb stores in-frame clones only, minus some. The sample lists approximately 6,000 clones, approximately 90% seen once, with roughly 6% in the top ten. Sequenced input: non-adjacent lung tissue. These receptors were obtained from a human donor with non-small cell lung cancer. Both conserved end residues are trimmed from each CDR3. Fields, in order: CDR3 protein, clone size, V gene, J gene. The size entry is marked missing in some rows and otherwise reads once, few, many or a size class.

AWLRWATEAF,-,TRBV30,TRBJ1-1
ASSRGSETGTPSGNTIY,-,TRBV27,TRBJ1-3
ASRRSMGGRYGPYNEQF,once,TRBV10-1,TRBJ2-1
ASSQEAGGRGLLQAGNTIY,once,TRBV4-2,TRBJ1-3
AWGGNSYEQY,-,TRBV30,TRBJ2-7
ASSQDSRAGTKNIQY,-,TRBV14,TRBJ2-4
ASSQGGSGSLNTEAF,-,TRBV7-3,TRBJ1-1
ASSQKQGALQETQY,-,TRBV14,TRBJ2-5
ASRTGLAGVAEQY,-,TRBV6-5,TRBJ2-7
ASIGRVDTGELF,-,TRBV19,TRBJ2-2
ASSFVRGGYNEQF,large,TRBV7-9,TRBJ2-1
ASSRTGLNYGYT,-,TRBV7-2,TRBJ1-2
ASSSGQALSEQF,-,TRBV5-1,TRBJ2-1
ASSRPTAARETQY,-,TRBV7-2,TRBJ2-5
ASSRLDGYT,few,TRBV7-8,TRBJ1-2